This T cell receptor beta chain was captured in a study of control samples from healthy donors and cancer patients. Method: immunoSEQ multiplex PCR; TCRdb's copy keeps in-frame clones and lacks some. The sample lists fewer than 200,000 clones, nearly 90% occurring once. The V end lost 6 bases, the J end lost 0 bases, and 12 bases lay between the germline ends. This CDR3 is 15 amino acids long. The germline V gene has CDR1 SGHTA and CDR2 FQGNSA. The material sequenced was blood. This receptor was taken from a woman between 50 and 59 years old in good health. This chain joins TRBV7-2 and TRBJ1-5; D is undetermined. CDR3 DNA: TGTGCCAGCAGTTTCAGGATGAATAGCAATCAGCCCCAGCATTTT. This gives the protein CASSFRMNSNQPQHF.